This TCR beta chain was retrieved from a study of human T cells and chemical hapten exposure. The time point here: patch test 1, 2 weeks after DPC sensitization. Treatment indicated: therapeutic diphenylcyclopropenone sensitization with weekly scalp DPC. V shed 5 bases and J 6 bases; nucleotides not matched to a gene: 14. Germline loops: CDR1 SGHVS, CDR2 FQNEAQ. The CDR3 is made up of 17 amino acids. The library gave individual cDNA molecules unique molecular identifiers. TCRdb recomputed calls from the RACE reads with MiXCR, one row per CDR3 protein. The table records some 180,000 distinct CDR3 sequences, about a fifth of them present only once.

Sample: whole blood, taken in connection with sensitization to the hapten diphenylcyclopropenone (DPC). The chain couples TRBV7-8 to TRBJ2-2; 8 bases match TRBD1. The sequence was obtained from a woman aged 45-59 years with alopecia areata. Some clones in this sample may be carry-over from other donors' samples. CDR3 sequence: CASSPRARGQVPGELFF. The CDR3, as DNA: TGTGCCAGCAGCCCCAGGGCCAGGGGGCAAGTTCCCGGGGAGCTGTTTTTT.